Below, 14 T cell receptor beta chains from the same sample are listed, as sequenced in a study of identical twins. TCRdb re-called the 5' RACE reads with MiXCR, one entry per CDR3 protein. The profile shows about 720,000 distinct CDR3 sequences, more than 6.5% of them singletons. These data also featured in a second study, about yellow fever vaccine responses in identical twins.

Material for sequencing was PBMCs. The receptors come from a woman younger than 30 in good health.

The V gene is TRBV5-1, the J gene TRBJ2-3; 9 bases line up with TRBD1. The CDR3 length is 17 residues. The V segment lost 5 bases and the J segment 2 bases; nucleotides outside the gene matches: 12. Germline CDR1 and CDR2: SGHRS and YFSETQ. CDR3 in DNA: TGCGCCAGCAGAGGGGGACAGGGTCCGCGTTACACAGATACGCAGTATTTT. Translating gives CASRGGQGPRYTDTQYF.

This clonotype was seen repeatedly, ten times or more. The chain combines TRBV5-1 with TRBJ1-5; weak D call: TRBD1 (6 bases). The V end lost 0 bases, the J end lost 4 bases, and 17 bases lay between the germline ends. This CDR3 has 17 residues. The germline V gene has CDR1 SGHRS and CDR2 YFSETQ. The CDR3 protein is CASSLGTAGWGNQPQHF. For the CDR3, the DNA is TGCGCCAGCAGCTTGGGGACAGCGGGATGGGGAAATCAGCCCCAGCATTTT.

This clonotype came up a few times. The chain uses TRBV11-2 and TRBJ2-1; 11 bases line up with TRBD2. Trimming removed 1 base from V and 5 bases from J; junction bases left unmatched: 7. Germline V gives CDR1 SGHAT, CDR2 FQNNGV. The CDR3 length is 17 residues. CDR3 bases: TGTGCCAGCAGCTTAGTGGGTCTACTAGCGGGGGACAATGAGCAGTTCTTC. As protein: CASSLVGLLAGDNEQFF.

This clonotype was counted many times. The rearrangement links TRBV29-1 to TRBJ2-3; no clear D gene. V shed 1 base and J shed 0 bases, with 11 bases lying between them. Germline V gene data show CDR1 as SQVTM and CDR2 as ANQGSEA. There are 15 residues in the CDR3. CDR3 amino acids: CSVEGWASSTDTQYF. CDR3 in DNA: TGCAGCGTTGAAGGCTGGGCCTCTAGCACAGATACGCAGTATTTT.

The genes are TRBV20-1 and TRBJ2-1; 7 bases fit TRBD2. The CDR3 consists of 12 residues. V was clipped by 0 bases and J by 10 bases; unmatched bases: 3. Germline CDR1 and CDR2: DFQATT and SNEGSKA (reference sequence). The DNA of the CDR3 is TGCAGTGCTAGAGAGGGACTAAACGAGCAGTTCTTC. Amino acids: CSAREGLNEQFF.

V usage is TRBV6-5 and J usage is TRBJ2-3; maybe TRBD2 (5 bases). Trimming cost V 2 bases and J 1 base, with 10 bases left between them. The CDR3 runs 15 residues. CDR1 and CDR2 from the germline V gene are MNHEY and SVGAGI. The CDR3 here is CASSYGLRGTDTQYF. The CDR3 region has the DNA TGTGCCAGCAGTTACGGTCTGCGGGGCACAGATACGCAGTATTTT.

This clonotype appeared a few times. This chain joins TRBV27 and TRBJ2-7; no clear D gene. V was trimmed by 5 bases and J by 3 bases, leaving 14 bases between them. Germline V gives CDR1 MNHEY, CDR2 SMNVEV (reference sequence). The CDR3 sequence is 14 residues long. CDR3 residues: CASSATGPDYEQYF. Here the CDR3 DNA reads TGTGCCAGCAGTGCAACCGGGCCTGACTACGAGCAGTACTTC.

The gene calls are TRBV10-1 and TRBJ2-2; D uncertain. V lost 0 bases and J 7 bases, leaving 3 bases between the germline ends. CDR3 length equals 12 residues. From germline, CDR1 is WNHNN and CDR2 SYGVQD (reference sequence). As DNA, the CDR3 is TGCGCCAGCAGTGAGTCTCTCGGGGAGCTGTTTTTT. It translates to CASSESLGELFF.

This clonotype was detected only a few times. The chain combines TRBV20-1 with TRBJ2-2; D is uncertain. V was pared by 3 bases and J by 0 bases, with 14 bases between. The CDR3 length is 16 residues. CDR1 DFQATT and CDR2 SNEGSKA come from the germline V gene (reference sequence). CDR3 in amino acids: CSASSWGSPNTGELFF. DNA of the CDR3: TGCAGTGCTAGTAGTTGGGGAAGCCCGAACACCGGGGAGCTGTTTTTT.

The sample holds a few counts of this clonotype. The chain uses TRBV28 and TRBJ2-1; perhaps TRBD1 as D (6 bases). With 2 bases removed from V and 3 bases from J, the gap between germline ends came to 11 bases. Germline V lookup: CDR1 MDHEN, CDR2 SYDVKM. This CDR3 is built from 15 residues. In DNA form, the CDR3 reads TGTGCCAGCAGTTTAGAGGGGGTAGTCTACAATGAGCAGTTCTTC. Its protein is CASSLEGVVYNEQFF.

This clonotype was counted only a few times. The gene calls are TRBV2 and TRBJ2-7, with 7 bases fitting TRBD1. J was trimmed by 0 bases and V by 6 bases; bases with no gene match: 11. CDR3 size: 16 residues. Germline assignment: CDR1 SNHLY and CDR2 FYNNEI. CDR3 sequence: CASRDRQGLGSYEQYF. The CDR3 DNA reads as TGTGCCAGCAGGGACCGACAGGGATTGGGCTCCTACGAGCAGTACTTC.

This clonotype was seen only a few times. CDR3 amino acids: CATSDYRGANYGYTF. Written as DNA, the CDR3 is TGTGCCACCAGTGATTACAGGGGGGCTAACTATGGCTACACCTTC. The V gene is TRBV24-1, the J gene TRBJ1-2; TRBD1 matches 8 bases. The V gene end was trimmed by 2 bases and the J gene end by 0 bases; junction bases not matched to a gene: 1. The CDR3 loop spans 15 amino acids. Germline V CDR1 and CDR2: KGHDR, SFDVKD.

This clonotype was recorded at least ten times. The chain joins TRBV28 to TRBJ2-4, with 7 bases lining up with TRBD1. The CDR3 covers 15 residues. Trimming cost V 5 bases and J 4 bases; bases outside gene matches: 8. The V gene's germline CDR1 is MDHEN and CDR2 SYDVKM. CDR3 amino acids: CASSATGTVKNIQYF. CDR3 nucleotide sequence: TGTGCCAGCAGTGCCACCGGGACAGTTAAAAACATTCAGTACTTC. The full variable domain, its missing parts supplied by reference TRBV28 and TRBJ2-4, is DVKVTQSSRYLVKRTGEKVFLECVQDMDHENMFWYRQDPGLGLRLIYFSYDVKMKEKGDIPEGYSVSREKKERFSLILESASTNQTSMYLCASSATGTVKNIQYFGAGTRLSVL.

This chain connects TRBV6-1 to TRBJ2-5; 8 bases fit TRBD2. This CDR3 has 13 residues. Germline-derived CDR1 and CDR2 are MNHNS and SASEGT. Losses at the gene ends were 5 bases for V and 4 bases for J; bases not matched to a gene: 3. CDR3 bases: TGTGCCAGCAGTCCAACTAGCGGAGAGACCCAGTACTTC. It codes for CASSPTSGETQYF.